The entry that follows covers one T cell receptor beta chain sequence. This sample stems from a study of blood T cell repertoires in COVID-19. Study as a whole: Material from acute and convalescent COVID-19 was sourced from the United States, Italy and Spain. Nucleic acid was either cDNA or gDNA, and it came from T cells, B-cell-depleted T cells, or PBMCs.

The CDR3 spans 18 residues. Germline-derived CDR1 and CDR2 are SGHDN and FVKESK. Losses at the gene ends were 6 bases for V and 2 bases for J; bases not matched to a gene: 13. Authors' data handling: From reference gene primer amplification, estimates of nucleated cell counts were derived. Some clones are missing from TCRdb's copy, which holds only in-frame ones; the method was immunoSEQ multiplex PCR. The D gene and trimming were derived from the DNA, and the V and J assignments and clone size from that table. The table lists 350,000 or so clones, roughly 90% of them singletons, with around 7% in the top ten.

The chain is built from TRBV14 and TRBJ1-1; 12 positions match TRBD1. The sequence came from a man younger than 35 with active or convalescent COVID-19. Material: peripheral blood. The CDR3 reads CASRGTGGGDFVNTEAFF. The CDR3 DNA follows: TGTGCCAGCAGGGGGACAGGGGGCGGTGATTTCGTTAACACTGAAGCTTTCTTT.